This T cell receptor (beta chain) originates from a study of CD8 T cells in ankylosing spondylitis. MiXCR was run by TCRdb on the 5' RACE reads, yielding one entry per CDR3 protein. This sample has approximately 250,000 distinct CDR3 sequences; roughly 25% occur once, and the top ten carry 0.6% to 0.75%. This clonotype has only a few counts. The CDR3 has 14 amino acids. V was cut by 3 bases and J by 1 base, with 9 bases left in between. The rearrangement uses TRBV12-3 or TRBV12-4 and TRBJ1-2; D remains unclear. Specimen: blood, either unsorted or a sorted T cell fraction (not recorded which). The sequence was obtained from a male donor with ankylosing spondylitis or in good health (not recorded which). The CDR3 coding sequence is TGTGCCAGCAGTTTTGGGCGGTATAACTATGGCTACACCTTC. This gives the protein CASSFGRYNYGYTF.